The rows below give T cell receptor beta chains drawn from one sample of a study of blood T cell repertoires in COVID-19. TCRdb's table, derived via immunoSEQ multiplex PCR, lists solely in-frame clones and lacks some. The sample lists 100,000 to 150,000 clones, 92% occurring once. The specimen sequenced was peripheral blood. These receptors were collected from a man between 45 and 60 years old with COVID-19, enrolled during active disease. Each CDR3 is given without its conserved first and last residue.

j_gene: TRBJ1-4
v_gene: TRBV28
CDR3aa: AGGTGWANEKLF

j_gene: TRBJ2-7
v_gene: TRBV6-2/TRBV6-3
CDR3aa: ASSYQVSYEQY

j_gene: TRBJ1-1
v_gene: TRBV4-2
CDR3aa: ASSQDGKGVAF

j_gene: TRBJ2-1
v_gene: TRBV20-1
CDR3aa: SAERNEQF

j_gene: TRBJ1-1
v_gene: TRBV7-9
CDR3aa: ASSRRGNEAF

j_gene: TRBJ1-5
v_gene: TRBV6-5
CDR3aa: ASSPDSYQPQH

j_gene: TRBJ2-7
v_gene: TRBV5-1
CDR3aa: ASSSTSGSYEQY

j_gene: TRBJ2-2
v_gene: TRBV7-9
CDR3aa: ASSLAGGGELF

j_gene: TRBJ2-3
v_gene: TRBV10-3
CDR3aa: AISESSGLSTDTQY

j_gene: TRBJ2-7
v_gene: TRBV6-2/TRBV6-3
CDR3aa: ASSSPNQQY

j_gene: TRBJ2-7
v_gene: TRBV5-5
CDR3aa: ASSLTSPYEQY

j_gene: TRBJ2-1
v_gene: TRBV28
CDR3aa: ASSTPFSGRTYNEQF

j_gene: TRBJ1-1
v_gene: TRBV21-1
CDR3aa: ASSSPGGVYTEAF

j_gene: TRBJ1-2
v_gene: TRBV3-1/TRBV3-2
CDR3aa: ASSQGTGANYGYT

j_gene: TRBJ2-6
v_gene: TRBV27
CDR3aa: ASSLLSGANVLT

j_gene: TRBJ2-7
v_gene: TRBV28
CDR3aa: ASSSPGERAVSYEQY

j_gene: TRBJ1-3
v_gene: TRBV3-1/TRBV3-2
CDR3aa: ASSQRNPQRSSGNTIY

j_gene: TRBJ1-1
v_gene: TRBV6-2/TRBV6-3
CDR3aa: ASSYSAGTGDTEAF

j_gene: TRBJ2-1
v_gene: TRBV7-9
CDR3aa: ASSPRGTGGNEQF

j_gene: TRBJ1-5
v_gene: TRBV19
CDR3aa: ASRVKGTDNNQPQH

j_gene: TRBJ2-1
v_gene: TRBV19
CDR3aa: ASSLRTSGRVGNEQF

j_gene: TRBJ2-2
v_gene: TRBV19
CDR3aa: ASSIKGAGLF

j_gene: TRBJ2-1
v_gene: TRBV6-5
CDR3aa: ASSYGSGSENEQF

j_gene: TRBJ2-3
v_gene: TRBV18
CDR3aa: ASSPGLAGGFTTDTQY

j_gene: TRBJ2-1
v_gene: TRBV7-3
CDR3aa: ASSPTSGTYNEQF

j_gene: TRBJ1-2
v_gene: TRBV6-8
CDR3aa: ASSYSETGFGYT

j_gene: TRBJ2-7
v_gene: TRBV2
CDR3aa: ASSGGLAGVEQY

j_gene: TRBJ1-1
v_gene: TRBV6-5
CDR3aa: ASSINRGLTEAF

j_gene: TRBJ2-7
v_gene: TRBV6-2/TRBV6-3
CDR3aa: ASSYEVDTYYEQY

j_gene: TRBJ2-2
v_gene: TRBV6-5
CDR3aa: AMGTSGNTGELF

j_gene: TRBJ2-5
v_gene: TRBV7-2
CDR3aa: ASSLAGGSERTQY

j_gene: TRBJ1-1
v_gene: TRBV3-1/TRBV3-2
CDR3aa: ASSFRTGGLAEAF

j_gene: TRBJ2-2
v_gene: TRBV14
CDR3aa: ASSPTAGELF

j_gene: TRBJ1-5
v_gene: TRBV29-1
CDR3aa: SVDPGGNQPQH

j_gene: TRBJ2-1
v_gene: TRBV12-1
CDR3aa: ASSPGTSALPSSYNEQF

j_gene: TRBJ1-3
v_gene: TRBV6-5
CDR3aa: ASSYQGAQGNTIY

j_gene: TRBJ1-3
v_gene: TRBV10-3
CDR3aa: ATQDGSSGNTIY

j_gene: TRBJ1-6
v_gene: TRBV30
CDR3aa: AWSSRQDNNSPLH

j_gene: TRBJ2-4
v_gene: TRBV3-1/TRBV3-2
CDR3aa: ASSQDLGQGYKNIQY

j_gene: TRBJ1-6
v_gene: TRBV7-8
CDR3aa: ASSFYSDRALSPLH

j_gene: TRBJ2-5
v_gene: TRBV15
CDR3aa: ATSRDYYRGRSEETQY

j_gene: TRBJ2-5
v_gene: TRBV7-3
CDR3aa: ASSDMKGTQY

j_gene: TRBJ2-2
v_gene: TRBV21-1
CDR3aa: ANKSRGPGELF